This TCR beta chain was recovered during a study of shared clonotypes between healthy human individuals. This CDR3 has 14 amino acids. The trim removed 6 bases at V and 4 bases at J, leaving 7 bases unmatched. Germline CDR1 and CDR2: SNHLY and FYNNEI. The protocol was immunoSEQ multiplex PCR, while the TCRdb copy is restricted to in-frame clones and leaves out a portion. The sample includes under 850,000 clones, around 77% seen only once; the top ten take over 1.5%. Splitting of CD4+ cells produced CD45RA+ naive and CD45RA-negative memory subsets. The sequencing input was memory CD4+ T cells sorted from blood. As for subset: CD45RA-negative fraction. The clonotype comes from a woman in her 30s in good health. This chain links TRBV2 with TRBJ2-7, with 9 bases aligning to TRBD2. The CDR3 spells CASSARLAAYEQYF. CDR3 bases: TGTGCCAGCAGCGCAAGACTAGCGGCGTACGAGCAGTACTTC.